This T cell receptor beta chain was recovered during a study of blood T cells in healthy people across ages. For the study at large: Researchers report that template switching captured about one barcoded beta molecule per two T cells. Study conclusions and caveats: Across the age range, TCR beta diversity per million T cells fell in a roughly linear way. Because donor CMV status was unknown, expanded clonotype changes were possibly confounded.

This clonotype was found once. Its antigen is unknown. CDR3 length equals 13 residues. Each donor had roughly 10 milliliters of peripheral blood drawn. Then a second PCR, running about 7 to 11 cycles, was carried out with a sample-barcoded 5' primer and a J-beta primer mix. TCRdb re-called the 5' RACE reads with MiXCR, one entry per CDR3 protein. This table holds fewer than 900,000 distinct CDR3 sequences, roughly 47% found once. This chain connects TRBV21-1 to TRBJ2-4; TRBD1, the table's D call, lacks a check against the DNA. TRBV21-1 is marked as a pseudogene. This clonotype originated in a woman in her fifties or sixties in good health. What was sequenced was blood. CDR3 protein: CADLQGSKNIQYF. The CDR3, as DNA: TGTGCAGACTTACAGGGATCCAAAAACATTCAGTACTTC.